This T cell receptor beta chain was identified in a study of cytomegalovirus exposure and HLA in healthy donors. Turning to the study itself: The same platform used for the approximately 700 first-cohort repertoires was also used for the 100 to 150 validation repertoires, as a later analysis reported. Study observations and caveats: A subsequent analysis found that TCR clusters from the first cohort also tended to co-occur in the 130 or so validation repertoires, with 94% of cluster scores above 0.

In the case of this clone: Its matching antigen is unknown.

Looked up from germline, CDR1 is SGHTA and CDR2 is FQGNSA. The CDR3 sequence is 15 residues long. V lost 3 bases, J lost 2 bases, and 1 base stayed unmatched. Here immunoSEQ multiplex PCR was the method, and the copy in TCRdb shows in-frame clones only, minus some. Here the sample spans 65,000 to 85,000 clones, roughly 94% being singletons. The receptor comes from a woman younger than 35 in good health and CMV-seronegative. Sequencing input: PBMCs. This rearrangement joins TRBV7-2 to TRBJ2-1, with 10 bases aligning to TRBD2. The DNA for the CDR3 is TGTGCCAGCAGCTTCACTAGCGGGGCCTACAATGAGCAGTTCTTC. The encoded protein is CASSFTSGAYNEQFF. The whole variable domain, filled in from reference TRBV7-2 and TRBJ2-1, reads GAGVSQSPSNKVTEKGKDVELRCDPISGHTALYWYRQSLGQGLEFLIYFQGNSAPDKSGLPSDRFSAERTGGSVSTLTIQRTQQEDSAVYLCASSFTSGAYNEQFFGPGTRLTVL.